This entry lists 7 T cell receptor beta chains sequenced from one sample in a study of CD8 T cells in Susac syndrome. With random hexamers, reverse transcription was performed on about 0.5 to 1 ug of RNA. TCRdb reprocessed the immunoSEQ multiplex PCR reads via MiXCR and lists one record per CDR3 protein. This table has 180,000 or so distinct CDR3 sequences, about 95% appearing once. Material: CD4+ T cells from PBMCs. These TCRs come from a human donor in good health.

The chain carries TRBV4-3 and TRBJ2-4; tentatively, D is TRBD1 (5 bases). This CDR3 is built from 19 residues. V lost 3 bases, J lost 1 base, and 22 bases lay in between. CDR1 LGHNA and CDR2 YSLEER come from the germline V gene. The CDR3 region has the DNA TGCGCCAGCAGCCACTCTCTCGCGGACACGAAACGGGCCAAAAACATTCAGTACTTC. Translating gives CASSHSLADTKRAKNIQYF.

The chain joins TRBV7-9 to TRBJ2-2; maybe TRBD1 (6 bases). The CDR3 contains 14 residues. CDR1 and CDR2 (germline): SEHNR, FQNEAQ (reference sequence). V was trimmed by 2 bases and J by 5 bases, leaving 9 bases between them. This CDR3 reads CASSLNRETGELFF. The CDR3 coding sequence is TGTGCCAGCAGCTTAAACAGGGAAACCGGGGAGCTGTTTTTT.

This sequence joins TRBV29-1 and TRBJ2-1, with 10 bases fitting TRBD2. There are 17 residues in the CDR3. V trimming: 4 bases; J trimming: 0 bases; junction bases outside the gene matches: 9. In germline, CDR1 is SQVTM, CDR2 ANQGSEA. This CDR3 reads CSVGLAGGPSSYNEQFF. The DNA for the CDR3 is TGCAGCGTTGGCTTAGCGGGAGGTCCCAGCTCCTACAATGAGCAGTTCTTC.

The V and J genes are TRBV21-1 and TRBJ2-7; the table's TRBD2 call for D was not verified on the DNA. TRBV21-1 is reported as a pseudogene. The CDR3 sequence is 16 residues long. Here the CDR3 reads CASSKSGLAGGYEQYF. The CDR3, as DNA: TGTGCCAGCAGCAAATCGGGACTAGCGGGAGGGTACGAGCAGTACTTC.

The CDR3 bases are TGCAGTGCCTTAAGGGCTAGCGGCTCCTACGAGCAGTACTTC. Encoded protein: CSALRASGSYEQYF. This chain links TRBV20-1 with TRBJ2-7, with 7 positions matching TRBD2. The V and J ends lost 6 bases and 0 bases, in that order; junction bases with no gene match: 8. CDR1 DFQATT and CDR2 SNEGSKA come from the germline V gene (reference sequence). This CDR3 region has 14 residues.

The rearrangement uses TRBV29-1 and TRBJ2-2, with TRBD1 as a possible D gene (6 bases). The germline V and J ends were trimmed by 6 bases and 4 bases, with 12 bases remaining between them. Germline loops: CDR1 SQVTM, CDR2 ANQGSEA. The length of the CDR3 is 13 residues. CDR3 DNA: TGCAGCGTCCGGACAGATCTCACCGGGGAGCTGTTTTTT. Translated: CSVRTDLTGELFF.

CDR3 DNA sequence: TGTGCCTGGAGGTCCTCTAGGGATCAGCCCCAGCATTTT. Amino acid sequence: CAWRSSRDQPQHF. The chain employs TRBV30 and TRBJ1-5; no reliable D call. The CDR3 length is 13 residues. V lost 3 bases, J lost 5 bases, and 11 bases lay in between. Germline CDR1 GTSNPN, CDR2 SVGIG (reference sequence).